The 5 T cell receptor beta chains presented below share a single source sample, sequenced in a study of CD8 T cells in Susac syndrome. Reverse transcription of 0.5 to 1 ug RNA used random hexamers. TCRdb itself ran the immunoSEQ multiplex PCR reads through MiXCR, one entry per CDR3 protein. The data contain hundreds of thousands of distinct CDR3 sequences, approximately 95% of them singletons. Input material: CD4+ T cells from PBMCs. The receptor set was obtained from a human donor with Susac syndrome.

The genes are TRBV12-3 or TRBV12-4 and TRBJ2-3; 7 bases fit TRBD2. V lost 5 bases and J lost 0; bases outside the gene matches: 8. This CDR3 has 16 amino acids. The CDR3 sequence is CASSPRLAQSTDTQYF. Here the CDR3 DNA reads TGTGCCAGCAGTCCACGACTAGCCCAGAGCACAGATACGCAGTATTTT.

The chain recombines TRBV5-1 with TRBJ1-4, with D uncertain. V gave up 4 bases and J gave up 7 bases, with 11 bases separating them. The CDR3 runs to 13 residues. Germline V lookup: CDR1 SGHRS, CDR2 YFSETQ. CDR3 in amino acids: CASSPSFGEKLFF. The CDR3, as DNA: TGCGCCAGCAGCCCATCATTCGGTGAAAAACTGTTTTTT.

This clonotype was observed a single time. J is TRBJ1-1 and V is TRBV20-1; tentatively, D is TRBD1 (6 bases). CDR1 DFQATT and CDR2 SNEGSKA come from the germline V gene (reference sequence). V was pared by 3 bases and J by 4 bases, with 12 bases between. This CDR3 spans 13 amino acids. The CDR3 region has the DNA TGCAGTGCTAGGTCGGAAGGGGGCACTGAAGCTTTCTTT. Protein product: CSARSEGGTEAFF.

V is TRBV5-1 and J is TRBJ2-1; 16 bases are a match to TRBD2. The CDR3 has 19 residues. Looked up from germline, CDR1 is SGHRS and CDR2 is YFSETQ. V lost 0 bases and J lost 6; bases outside the gene matches: 9. CDR3 nucleotide sequence: TGCGCCAGCAGCTTGGCCGGGACTAGCGGGAGGGCCGGAGCCAATGAGCAGTTCTTC. Translating it yields CASSLAGTSGRAGANEQFF. Full variable domain (missing parts from reference TRBV5-1 and TRBJ2-1): KAGVTQTPRYLIKTRGQQVTLSCSPISGHRSVSWYQQTPGQGLQFLFEYFSETQRNKGNFPGRFSGRQFSNSRSEMNVSTLELGDSALYLCASSLAGTSGRAGANEQFFGPGTRLTVL.

The chain couples TRBV7-2 to TRBJ2-3; tentatively, D is TRBD1 (5 bases). Germline CDR1 SGHTA, CDR2 FQGNSA. The length of the CDR3 is 14 residues. Between the trimmed V and J ends, which lost 5 bases and 5 bases, there was a span of 14 bases. The CDR3, as DNA: TGTGCCAGCAGCCGTGATTTGGGGCTAGATACGCAGTATTTT. It yields the protein CASSRDLGLDTQYF.